The sequence of this T cell receptor beta chain was determined in a study of monozygotic twins with inflammatory bowel disease. UMIs with a 6-nucleotide sample barcode were added by template switching. From the 5' RACE reads, TCRdb lists one entry per CDR3 protein and no DNA. This table lists around 450,000 distinct CDR3 sequences. CDR3 length: 14 residues. The germline CDR1 and CDR2 sequences are LGHNA and YSLEER. Sequencing input: blood. The chain recombines TRBV4-3 with TRBJ2-7. This receptor was obtained from a human donor with ulcerative colitis or Crohn's disease, or a healthy co-twin of an affected twin (not recorded which). The CDR3 here is CASSQRLDSYEQYF.